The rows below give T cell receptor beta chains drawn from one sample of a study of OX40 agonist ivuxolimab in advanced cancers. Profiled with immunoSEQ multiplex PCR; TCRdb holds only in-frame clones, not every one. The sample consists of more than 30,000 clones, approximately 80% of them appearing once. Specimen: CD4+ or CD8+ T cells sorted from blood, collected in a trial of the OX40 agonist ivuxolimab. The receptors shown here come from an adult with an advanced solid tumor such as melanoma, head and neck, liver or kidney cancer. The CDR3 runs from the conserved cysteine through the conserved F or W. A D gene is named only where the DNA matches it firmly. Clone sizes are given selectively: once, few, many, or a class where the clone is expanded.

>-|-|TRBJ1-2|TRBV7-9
CASSLPGLGASYTF
TGTGCCAGCAGCTTACCAGGTCTCGGGGCGAGCTACACCTTC
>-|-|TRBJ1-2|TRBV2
CAGNRGPYGYTF
TGTGCCGGGAACCGGGGTCCATATGGCTACACCTTC
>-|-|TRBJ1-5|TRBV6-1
CASSEGQASGPQHF
TGTGCCAGCAGTGAAGGACAGGCCTCGGGGCCCCAGCATTTT
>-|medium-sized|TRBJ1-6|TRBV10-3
CAIKHLNNSPLHF
TGTGCCATCAAGCACCTGAACAATTCACCCCTCCACTTT
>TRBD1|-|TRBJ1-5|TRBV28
CASRQGGHQPQHF
TGTGCCAGCAGGCAGGGGGGCCATCAGCCCCAGCATTTT
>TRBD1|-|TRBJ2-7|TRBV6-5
CASSYRTGRVYEQYF
TGTGCCAGCAGTTATCGGACAGGTAGGGTCTACGAGCAGTACTTC
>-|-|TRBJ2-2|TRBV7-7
CASSPRGGGEYTGELFF
TGTGCCAGCAGCCCCCGAGGCGGCGGGGAGTACACCGGGGAGCTGTTTTTT
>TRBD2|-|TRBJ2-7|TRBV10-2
CAIRGGPYEQYF
TGCGCCATCCGGGGGGGCCCCTACGAGCAGTACTTC
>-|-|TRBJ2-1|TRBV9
CASSVGSTGSYNEQFF
TGTGCCAGCAGCGTAGGGTCCACAGGGTCCTACAATGAGCAGTTCTTC
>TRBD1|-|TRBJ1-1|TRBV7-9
CASSPSSPGQGTNTEAFF
TGTGCCAGCAGCCCTAGTAGCCCGGGACAGGGGACGAACACTGAAGCTTTCTTT
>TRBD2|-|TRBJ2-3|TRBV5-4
CASSWTVGLARDTDTQYF
TGTGCCAGCAGCTGGACCGTGGGACTAGCGCGGGACACAGATACGCAGTATTTT
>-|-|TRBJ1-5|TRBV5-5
CASSLVYSNQPQHF
TGTGCCAGCAGCTTGGTTTATAGCAATCAGCCCCAGCATTTT
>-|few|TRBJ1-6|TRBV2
CASSAGGLLHF
TGTGCCAGCAGTGCTGGGGGTCTCCTCCACTTT
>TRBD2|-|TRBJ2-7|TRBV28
CASSLAGGRSYEQYF
TGTGCCAGCAGTTTAGCGGGGGGGAGGTCCTACGAGCAGTACTTC
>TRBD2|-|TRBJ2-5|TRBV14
CASSQGIQRGYQETQYF
TGTGCCAGCAGCCAAGGTATTCAGCGGGGGTACCAAGAGACCCAGTACTTC
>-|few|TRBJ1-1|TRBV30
CAWSVGGEAFF
TGTGCCTGGAGTGTTGGGGGTGAAGCTTTCTTT
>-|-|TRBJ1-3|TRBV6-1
CASSETHSGNTIYF
TGTGCCAGCAGTGAGACTCACTCTGGAAACACCATATATTTT
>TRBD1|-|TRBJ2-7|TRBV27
CASSTTRQGTYEQYF
TGTGCCAGCAGTACAACCCGACAGGGTACCTACGAGCAGTACTTC
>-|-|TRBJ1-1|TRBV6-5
CASRRTTNTEAFF
TGTGCCAGTCGAAGAACCACGAACACTGAAGCTTTCTTT
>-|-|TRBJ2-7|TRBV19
CASSVDGTYHYEQYF
TGTGCCAGTAGTGTGGACGGGACTTACCATTACGAGCAGTACTTC
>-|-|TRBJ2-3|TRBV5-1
CASSRGDFTDTQYF
TGCGCCAGCAGCAGGGGGGATTTCACAGATACGCAGTATTTT
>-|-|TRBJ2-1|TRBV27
CASSLWGGAGYEQFF
TGTGCCAGCAGTTTATGGGGGGGGGCCGGCTATGAGCAGTTCTTC
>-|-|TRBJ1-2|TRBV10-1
CASREGYGYTF
TGCGCCAGCAGGGAGGGGTACGGCTACACCTTC
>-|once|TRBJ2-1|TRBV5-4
CASSPTGGAPYNEQFF
TGTGCCAGCAGTCCCACAGGGGGGGCACCCTACAATGAGCAGTTCTTC
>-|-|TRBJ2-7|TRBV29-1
CSVTPTGRNYEQYF
TGCAGCGTTACCCCGACGGGAAGAAACTACGAGCAGTACTTC
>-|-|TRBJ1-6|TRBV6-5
CASSSNRASYSPLHF
TGTGCCAGCAGTTCCAACAGGGCCTCCTATTCACCCCTCCACTTT
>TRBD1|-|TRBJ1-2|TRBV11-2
CASSLNPGQALYGYTF
TGTGCCAGCAGCTTAAACCCCGGACAGGCCCTCTATGGCTACACCTTC
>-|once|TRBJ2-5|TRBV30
CAGRDWGAKVAQYF
TGTGCCGGTCGGGATTGGGGGGCAAAGGTGGCCCAGTACTTC
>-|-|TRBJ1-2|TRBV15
CATQIGRQNGYTF
TGTGCCACACAAATCGGGCGCCAAAATGGCTACACCTTC
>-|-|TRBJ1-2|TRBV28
CATAQGLQRNGYTF
TGTGCCACTGCACAGGGCCTACAAAGGAATGGCTACACCTTC
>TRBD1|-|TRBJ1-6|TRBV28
CASSGRDRGFWALHF
TGTGCCAGCAGTGGAAGGGACAGGGGGTTTTGGGCCCTCCACTTT
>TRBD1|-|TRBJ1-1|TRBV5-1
CASSPLPGQGGEAFF
TGCGCCAGCAGCCCCCTGCCGGGACAGGGGGGTGAAGCTTTCTTT
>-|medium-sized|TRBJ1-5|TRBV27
CASSLTGTYGFVGQPQHF
TGTGCCAGCAGTTTAACAGGGACCTATGGTTTTGTCGGTCAGCCCCAGCATTTT
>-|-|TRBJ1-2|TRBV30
CAWTYSRRSYGYTF
TGTGCCTGGACCTACTCTCGACGGTCATATGGCTACACCTTC
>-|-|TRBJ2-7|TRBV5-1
CASSREGGGGYEQYF
TGCGCCAGCAGTCGCGAGGGGGGCGGCGGATACGAGCAGTACTTC
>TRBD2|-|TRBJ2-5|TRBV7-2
CASSLVSLAGIQETQYF
TGTGCCAGCAGCTTGGTCTCCCTAGCGGGAATCCAAGAGACCCAGTACTTC
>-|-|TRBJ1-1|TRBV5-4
CASSFVAGTEAFF
TGTGCCAGCAGCTTTGTGGCCGGCACTGAAGCTTTCTTT
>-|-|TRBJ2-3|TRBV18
CASSQQGDTQYF
TGTGCCAGCTCACAACAGGGAGATACGCAGTATTTT
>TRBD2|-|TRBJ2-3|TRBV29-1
CSAGRLSGVADTQYF
TGCAGCGCGGGAAGACTAAGCGGGGTCGCAGATACGCAGTATTTT
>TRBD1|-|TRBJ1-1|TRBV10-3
CAISTFGTGTTEAFF
TGTGCCATCAGTACCTTTGGGACAGGGACGACTGAAGCTTTCTTT
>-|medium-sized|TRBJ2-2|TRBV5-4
CASSLGELGDTGELFF
TGTGCCAGCAGCTTGGGAGAGTTGGGGGACACCGGGGAGCTGTTTTTT
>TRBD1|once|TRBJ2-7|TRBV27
CASSLSGQGSYEQYF
TGTGCCAGCAGTTTATCGGGACAGGGTTCCTACGAGCAGTACTTC
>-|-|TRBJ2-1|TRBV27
CASSLLGGLSYNEQFF
TGTGCCAGCAGTTTATTGGGGGGTCTGTCTTACAATGAGCAGTTCTTC
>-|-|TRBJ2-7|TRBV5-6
CASRQTGFSYEQYF
TGTGCCAGCAGACAAACAGGGTTCTCCTACGAGCAGTACTTC
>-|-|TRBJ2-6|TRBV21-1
CASSSSGANVLTF
TGTGCCAGCAGCAGTTCAGGGGCCAACGTCCTGACTTTC
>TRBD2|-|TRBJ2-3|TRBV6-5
CASSYSPTGGRDTQYF
TGTGCCAGCAGTTACTCCCCGACGGGGGGGCGTGATACGCAGTATTTT
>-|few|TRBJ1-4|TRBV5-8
CASSLGLGDEKLFF
TGTGCCAGCAGCTTGGGTTTAGGGGATGAAAAACTGTTTTTT
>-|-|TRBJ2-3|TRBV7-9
CASSDRQFEFADTQYF
TGTGCCAGCAGCGACCGACAGTTTGAATTCGCAGATACGCAGTATTTT
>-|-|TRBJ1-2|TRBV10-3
CAISEGNYGYTF
TGTGCCATCAGTGAGGGCAACTATGGCTACACCTTC
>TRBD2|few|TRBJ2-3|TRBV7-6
CASSSAHGASGGTDTQYF
TGTGCCAGCAGCTCCGCCCACGGTGCTAGCGGGGGTACAGATACGCAGTATTTT
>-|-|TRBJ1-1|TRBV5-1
CASSFQGGSTEAFF
TGCGCCAGCAGCTTCCAGGGCGGCTCCACTGAAGCTTTCTTT
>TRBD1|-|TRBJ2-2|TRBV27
CASSPSWTGNTGELFF
TGTGCCAGCAGTCCATCTTGGACAGGGAACACCGGGGAGCTGTTTTTT
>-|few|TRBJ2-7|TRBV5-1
CASSFGGRTDEQYF
TGCGCCAGCAGCTTTGGGGGCCGGACAGACGAGCAGTACTTC